The clone carrying this T cell receptor (beta chain) was seen ten or more times. These data are taken from a study of early T cells in non-severe SARS-CoV-2 infection. TCRdb reprocessed the 5' RACE reads via MiXCR and lists one record per CDR3 protein. The top ten clones hold approximately 10% of a sample with 40,000 to 50,000 distinct CDR3 sequences, about 12% of them seen once. Trimming pared 2 bases from V and 3 bases from J, leaving 4 bases between. Germline CDR1 and CDR2: SQVTM and ANQGSEA. The CDR3 has 12 residues. V usage is TRBV29-1 and J usage is TRBJ1-4; no reliable D call. Sequencing used whole blood. This sequence was found in an adult who was a healthcare worker with PCR-confirmed SARS-CoV-2 infection or an uninfected control (not recorded which). This CDR3 reads CSVESANEKLFF. DNA for the CDR3: TGCAGCGTTGAATCGGCTAATGAAAAACTGTTTTTT.